These 9 T cell receptor beta chains share one sample of origin, sequenced in a study of blood T cell repertoires in COVID-19. This table comes from immunoSEQ multiplex PCR, and its TCRdb copy is limited to in-frame clones, with some not included. The table has 150,000 to 200,000 clones, roughly 79% seen once. The sequenced sample consisted of peripheral blood. The source is a man aged 55 to 69 with active or convalescent COVID-19.

The chain has TRBV3-1 (or the pseudogene TRBV3-2) and TRBJ2-7; D is possibly TRBD1 (6 bases). Between the trimmed V and J ends, which lost 3 bases and 0 bases, there was a span of 15 bases. Germline assignment: CDR1 LGHDT and CDR2 YNNKEL (reference sequence). The CDR3 has 16 amino acids. The CDR3, as DNA: TGTGCCAGCAGCCATCATCCCGGGACAATCTCCTACGAGCAGTACTTC. Its translation is CASSHHPGTISYEQYF.

V is TRBV30 and J is TRBJ2-3; 12 bases align to TRBD2. CDR1 and CDR2 (germline): GTSNPN, SVGIG (reference sequence). The CDR3 length is 14 residues. Trimming cost V 0 bases and J 11 bases; bases outside gene matches: 6. The CDR3 coding sequence is TGTGCCTGGAGTGTCCTAGCGGGAGGGCCAGGGCAGTATTTT. As protein: CAWSVLAGGPGQYF.

The chain employs TRBV3-1 (or the pseudogene TRBV3-2) and TRBJ2-7; TRBD2 agrees at 7 bases. This CDR3 has 15 residues. Germline V gene data show CDR1 as LGHDT and CDR2 as YNNKEL (reference sequence). After removal of 2 bases from V and 5 bases from J, the junction contained 9 bases not matched to a gene. In nucleotides, the CDR3 is TGTGCCAGCAGCCAAACTAGCGCCGGGGGAAACGAGCAGTACTTC. The encoded protein is CASSQTSAGGNEQYF.

The chain joins TRBV7-9 to TRBJ2-7; tentative D call: TRBD2 (6 bases). Germline lookup yields CDR1 SEHNR and CDR2 FQNEAQ (reference sequence). V lost 1 base and J lost 7, with 17 bases in between. The CDR3 loop spans 15 amino acids. The CDR3 nucleotides read TGTGCCAGCAGCTTAGGTGGGGGGTCCCTGGGTGAGCAGTACTTC. As protein: CASSLGGGSLGEQYF.

The gene calls are TRBV2 and TRBJ2-1; TRBD1 matches 8 bases. There are 13 residues in the CDR3. Germline lookup yields CDR1 SNHLY and CDR2 FYNNEI. Losses at the gene ends were 8 bases for V and 15 bases for J; bases not matched to a gene: 15. The chain's CDR3 is CASRGDLGTGRFF. As DNA, the CDR3 is TGTGCCAGCCGTGGGGACCTGGGGACAGGCCGGTTCTTC.

This clone came up many times. The J gene is TRBJ2-6, the V gene TRBV10-3, with 7 bases aligning to TRBD1. The length of the CDR3 is 14 residues. The trim removed 8 bases at V and 2 bases at J, leaving 3 bases unmatched. The germline V gene has CDR1 ENHRY and CDR2 SYGVKD. CDR3 protein: CAIEDRAGANVLTF. The CDR3 DNA sequence: TGTGCCATCGAAGACAGGGCTGGGGCCAACGTCCTGACTTTC.

The rearrangement links TRBV24-1 to TRBJ2-3; 9 positions match TRBD2. This CDR3 comprises 16 residues. The V segment lost 3 bases and the J segment 4 bases; nucleotides outside the gene matches: 7. The germline V gene encodes CDR1 KGHDR and CDR2 SFDVKD. CDR3 sequence reads: CATSDRSGRQADTQYF. CDR3 coding DNA: TGTGCCACCAGTGATCGTAGCGGGAGACAAGCAGATACGCAGTATTTT.

The chain links TRBV18 to TRBJ2-3; possibly TRBD1 for D (6 bases). CDR1 and CDR2 (germline): KGHSH, LQKENI. Trimming took off 1 base at V and 2 bases at J, with 19 bases between the two ends. CDR3 length equals 18 residues. CDR3 in amino acids: CASSPREAGGGPTDTQYF. The CDR3 bases are TGTGCCAGCTCACCACGGGAAGCAGGTGGGGGCCCCACAGATACGCAGTATTTT. The full variable domain, completed using reference TRBV18 and TRBJ2-3, is NAGVMQNPRHLVRRRGQEARLRCSPMKGHSHVYWYRQLPEEGLKFMVYLQKENIIDESGMPKERFSAEFPKEGPSILRIQQVVRGDSAAYFCASSPREAGGGPTDTQYFGPGTRLTVL.

The rearrangement uses TRBV7-2 and TRBJ1-2; D is unresolved. Germline values: CDR1 SGHTA, CDR2 FQGNSA. V gave up 5 bases and J gave up 7 bases, with 17 bases separating them. The CDR3 consists of 14 residues. For the CDR3, the DNA is TGTGCCAGCAGCATCTACAGAGTACCTGCTGGCTACACCTTC. This translates into CASSIYRVPAGYTF.